This T cell receptor beta chain comes out of a study of CD8+ T cells in alopecia areata (dated by TCRdb to between 2017 and 2018). Notes on the research overall: Treated patients were enrolled in an open-label pilot trial of oral tofacitinib, 5 to 10 mg twice daily, for moderate-to-severe alopecia areata. Patients received tofacitinib for 6 to 18 months and were then followed off drug for 6 months to check for delayed response and recurrence. Disease severity in treated patients was measured with the SALT score, which quantifies the percentage of affected scalp surface area. High-throughput TCRbeta sequencing was used to examine T cell clonal expansion in alopecia areata in both the C3H/HeJ mouse model and human patients. Scalp tissue and sorted CD4+ and CD8+ peripheral blood T cells from patchy and totalis/universalis alopecia areata patients and from healthy controls were covered by human TCRbeta sequencing. Patients on tofacitinib were biopsied at baseline and after 4 and 24 weeks of treatment, and several of the patients also had a later scalp biopsy. Scalp clonality was compared across normal scalp (n=4), patchy alopecia areata scalp (n=8), and alopecia totalis/universalis scalp (n=8). RNA was obtained with the PAXgene miRNA kit for fixed scalp, the miRNeasy kit for PBMCs, and the RNeasy kit for mouse skin. TCRbeta CDR3 regions were amplified by immunoSEQ multiplex PCR using 35 Vbeta forward and 13 Jbeta reverse primers.

The treatment or condition label, as the study defines it: oral pan-JAK inhibitor, 5-10 mg twice daily. Peripheral blood and lesional scalp punch biopsies were obtained from patients with alopecia areata. PBMCs were separated by density centrifugation and stained for CD3, CD4 and CD8, after which CD4+ and CD8+ T cells were sorted on a FACSAria. Libraries were constructed by the immunoSEQ multiplex PCR assay. To provide template for TCR sequencing, every sample had RNA extracted and reverse transcribed into cDNA. First-strand cDNA was synthesized using SuperScript III with a 2:1 mix of oligo-dT and random hexamers. A synthetic immune receptor repertoire was used to gauge amplification bias, and whatever bias remained was removed computationally. Per the authors' processing: Raw reads were preprocessed to remove errors, and CDR3 was defined by IMGT conventions from the conserved cysteine to phenylalanine. Clonality was calculated as 1 minus Shannon entropy normalized by log2 of the number of productive unique TCRs. Scalp TCRbeta sequences were cross-referenced with sorted blood CD4 and CD8 repertoires so that the CD4 or CD8 identity of scalp clones could be inferred. Entries here come from immuneACCESS through TCRdb and include only in-frame sequences with V and J called. Some clones fail to appear in such tables; in the studies checked, an unresolved V gene covers under half of the shortfall, and the cause of the remainder is unknown. V and J calls and clone size are those listed in that table; D and trimming were worked out from the DNA. The table for this sample lists about 270,000 clones; roughly 63% of them were counted only once. Roughly 0.88% of the sample is taken by the ten largest.

About this clone itself: Its cognate antigen has yet to be identified. One base away there is no much larger clone; base qualities are not given.

What the research found in general, with its limitations: Compared with normal scalp, lesional scalp, particularly in alopecia totalis/universalis, had higher clonality and more expanded CD8+ clones, which suggests antigenic drive. Resident alphabeta T cells in normal human skin are also sequenced, complicating scalp TCR repertoire analysis, unlike mouse skin dominated by gammadelta T cells. TCR sequences shared between patients were less clear than in mice, possibly partly because of HLA diversity in the patient population. Tofacitinib significantly lowered scalp clonality and the number of expanded CD8+ clones among the top 100 scalp clones. The treated cohort was small, with a single nonresponder, so links between baseline CD8+ expansion and response need larger studies. During tofacitinib treatment, many expanded lesional clones remained in scalp and blood, and this persistence may partly explain relapse after treatment is stopped.

At the junction V is shortened by 0 bases and J by 7 bases, with 11 bases in between. CDR1 SGDLS and CDR2 YYNGEE are derived from the germline V gene. Measured from the cysteine to the phenylalanine, the CDR3 is 14 residues long. CDR3 DNA is the only sequence kept; it has 42 bases, read in frame from the first base. The chain uses TRBV9 and TRBJ2-1; the D gene is possibly TRBD2, with 6 bases matching. The sequence was collected from a human donor with alopecia areata. Sequencing was performed on CD4+ T cells sorted from blood, taken at approximately week 52, from a patient treated with tofacitinib. The sequenced DNA is TGTGCCAGCAGCGTAGAGGGCGGGGAAAATGAGCAGTTCTTC. It specifies CASSVEGGENEQFF.